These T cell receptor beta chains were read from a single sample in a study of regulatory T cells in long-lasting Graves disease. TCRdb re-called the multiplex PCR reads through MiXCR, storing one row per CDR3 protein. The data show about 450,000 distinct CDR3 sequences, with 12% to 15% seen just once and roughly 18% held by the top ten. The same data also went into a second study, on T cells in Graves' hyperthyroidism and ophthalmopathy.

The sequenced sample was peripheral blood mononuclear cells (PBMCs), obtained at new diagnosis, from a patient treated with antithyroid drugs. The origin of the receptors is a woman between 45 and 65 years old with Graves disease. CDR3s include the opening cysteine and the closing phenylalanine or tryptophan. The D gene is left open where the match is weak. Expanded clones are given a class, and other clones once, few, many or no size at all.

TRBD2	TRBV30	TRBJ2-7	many	CAHRSGRVPYEQYF	TGTGCCCACAGGAGCGGGAGGGTGCCCTACGAGCAGTACTTC
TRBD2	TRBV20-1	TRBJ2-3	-	CSAPKETGGVTDTQYF	TGCAGTGCCCCAAAGGAAACGGGAGGGGTCACAGATACGCAGTATTTT
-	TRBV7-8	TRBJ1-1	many	CASSPNPRGGRNTEAFF	TGTGCCAGCAGCCCGAACCCGCGGGGAGGTAGAAACACTGAAGCTTTCTTT
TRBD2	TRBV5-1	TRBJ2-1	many	CASSLPSTSGNEQFF	TGCGCCAGCAGCCTACCATCGACTAGCGGCAATGAGCAGTTCTTC
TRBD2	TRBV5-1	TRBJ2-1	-	CASSLYTSGSFYNEQFF	TGCGCCAGCAGCTTATATACTAGCGGGAGTTTCTACAATGAGCAGTTCTTC
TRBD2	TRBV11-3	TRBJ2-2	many	CASSLDQRETGELFF	TGTGCCAGCAGCTTAGACCAGCGGGAGACCGGGGAGCTGTTTTTT
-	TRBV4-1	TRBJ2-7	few	CASSQDPGFYEQYF	TGCGCCAGCAGCCAAGATCCTGGGTTCTACGAGCAGTACTTC
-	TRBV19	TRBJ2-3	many	CASSIQRSVSDTQYF	TGTGCCAGTAGTATTCAGAGGTCCGTGTCAGATACGCAGTATTTT
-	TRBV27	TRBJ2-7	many	CASSFMVGTSEQYF	TGTGCCAGCAGTTTTATGGTAGGGACGAGCGAGCAGTACTTC
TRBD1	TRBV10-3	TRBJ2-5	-	CAISETGGRGETQYF	TGTGCCATCAGTGAGACAGGGGGCAGGGGGGAGACCCAGTACTTC
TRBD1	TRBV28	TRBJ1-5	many	CATSPTGAGQPQHF	TGTGCCACTTCTCCGACAGGGGCAGGCCAGCCCCAGCATTTT
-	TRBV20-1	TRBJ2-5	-	CSANPLGRQETQYF	TGCAGTGCAAACCCCCTCGGGCGGCAAGAGACCCAGTACTTC
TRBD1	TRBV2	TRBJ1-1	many	CASSGDSGAFF	TGTGCCAGCAGCGGGGACAGCGGTGCTTTCTTT
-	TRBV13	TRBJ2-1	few	CASSLSRLAAYNEQFF	TGTGCCAGCAGCTTATCCAGATTAGCGGCCTACAATGAGCAGTTCTTC
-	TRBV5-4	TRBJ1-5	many	CASSPAGEIGGNQPQHF	TGTGCCAGCAGCCCCGCGGGGGAAATAGGCGGCAATCAGCCCCAGCATTTT
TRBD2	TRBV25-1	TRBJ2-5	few	CASSESGGPQETQYF	TGTGCCAGCAGTGAATCGGGAGGGCCCCAAGAGACCCAGTACTTC
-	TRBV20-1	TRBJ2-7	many	CSARPRGREFSYEQYF	TGCAGTGCTAGACCGCGGGGTCGGGAGTTCTCCTACGAGCAGTACTTC
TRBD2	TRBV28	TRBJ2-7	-	CASSSGTSGRAYYEQYF	TGTGCCAGCAGTTCCGGGACTAGCGGGAGGGCCTACTACGAGCAGTACTTC
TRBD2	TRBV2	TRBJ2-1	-	CASSVAGGTYNEQFF	TGTGCCAGCAGTGTAGCGGGAGGAACCTACAATGAGCAGTTCTTC
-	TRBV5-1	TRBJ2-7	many	CASSLVASSPIGPAYEQYF	TGCGCCAGCAGCTTGGTGGCTTCATCCCCCATAGGGCCGGCCTACGAGCAGTACTTC
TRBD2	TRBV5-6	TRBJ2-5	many	CASSFHPSGKETQYF	TGTGCCAGCAGCTTCCACCCTAGCGGGAAGGAGACCCAGTACTTC
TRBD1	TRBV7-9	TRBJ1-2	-	CASSWRDRANYGYTF	TGTGCCAGCAGCTGGAGGGACAGGGCTAACTATGGCTACACCTTC
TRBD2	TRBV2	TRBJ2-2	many	CASSGTSGRGNTGELFF	TGTGCCAGCAGCGGGACTAGCGGGAGGGGAAACACCGGGGAGCTGTTTTTT
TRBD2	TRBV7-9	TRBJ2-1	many	CASSLVRLAGVEQFF	TGTGCCAGCAGCTTGGTTCGCCTAGCGGGAGTTGAGCAGTTCTTC
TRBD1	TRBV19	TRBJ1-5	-	CASNHRGGNQPQHF	TGTGCCAGTAACCACAGGGGGGGCAATCAGCCCCAGCATTTT
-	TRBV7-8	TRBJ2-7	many	CASSLKRANSYEQYF	TGTGCCAGCAGCTTAAAGAGGGCAAACTCCTACGAGCAGTACTTC
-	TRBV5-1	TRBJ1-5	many	CASSLTPGGNQPQHF	TGCGCCAGCAGCTTGACTCCTGGGGGCAATCAGCCCCAGCATTTT
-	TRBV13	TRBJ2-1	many	CASSLEARGAPHNFEQFF	TGTGCCAGCAGCTTAGAGGCTAGAGGAGCCCCTCACAACTTTGAGCAGTTCTTC
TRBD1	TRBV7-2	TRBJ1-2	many	CASRTSGGYGYTF	TGTGCCAGCAGGACATCAGGGGGCTATGGCTACACCTTC
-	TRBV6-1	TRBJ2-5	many	CASSEAGGGQETQYF	TGTGCCAGCAGTGAAGCGGGTGGGGGGCAAGAGACCCAGTACTTC
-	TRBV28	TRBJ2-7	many	CASSYAPRGYEQYF	TGTGCCAGCAGCTATGCCCCTAGGGGCTACGAGCAGTACTTC
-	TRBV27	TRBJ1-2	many	CASSLWGRQYPSSRGYTF	TGTGCCAGCAGTTTATGGGGACGACAGTACCCCTCCTCCAGAGGCTACACCTTC
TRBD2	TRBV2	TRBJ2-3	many	CASSAVAGGPDTQYF	TGTGCCAGCAGCGCTGTAGCGGGAGGTCCCGATACGCAGTATTTT
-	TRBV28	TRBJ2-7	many	CASPPGRFFVRSYEQYF	TGTGCCAGCCCCCCAGGGCGTTTTTTTGTCCGCTCCTACGAGCAGTACTTC
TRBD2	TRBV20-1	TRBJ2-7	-	CSASRQLSSGTYYYEQYF	TGCAGTGCTAGTCGTCAGTTGTCTAGCGGGACGTACTACTACGAGCAGTACTTC
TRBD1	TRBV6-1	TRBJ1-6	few	CASRDRGPNSPLHF	TGTGCCAGCAGAGACAGGGGGCCTAATTCACCCCTCCACTTT
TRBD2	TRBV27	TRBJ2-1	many	CASSSGLAGDYNEQFF	TGTGCCAGCAGTTCAGGACTAGCGGGAGACTACAATGAGCAGTTCTTC
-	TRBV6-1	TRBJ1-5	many	CASRDGTYSNQPQHF	TGTGCCAGCAGAGATGGGACATATAGCAATCAGCCCCAGCATTTT
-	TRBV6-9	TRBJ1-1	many	CASSYPRDSEAFF	TGTGCCAGCAGTTACCCTAGAGACAGTGAAGCTTTCTTT
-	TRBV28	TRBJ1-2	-	CASSPGNIRNYGYTF	TGTGCCAGCAGCCCAGGCAATATCCGTAACTATGGCTACACCTTC
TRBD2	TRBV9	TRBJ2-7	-	CASSISGTSGNEQYF	TGTGCCAGCAGCATCTCCGGGACTAGCGGGAACGAGCAGTACTTC
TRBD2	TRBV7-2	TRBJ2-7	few	CASSSSGIYSYEQYF	TGTGCCAGCAGCTCTAGCGGGATCTATTCCTACGAGCAGTACTTC
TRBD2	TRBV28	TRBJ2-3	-	CASSRTSGRGTQYF	TGTGCCAGCAGCCGGACTAGCGGGAGAGGAACGCAGTATTTT
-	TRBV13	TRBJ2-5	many	CASSLWKRQETQYF	TGTGCCAGCAGCTTATGGAAGCGACAAGAGACCCAGTACTTC
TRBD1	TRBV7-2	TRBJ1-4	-	CASSRTGIEKLFF	TGTGCCAGCAGCCGGACAGGGATTGAAAAACTGTTTTTT
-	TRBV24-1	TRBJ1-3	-	CATSDSNPGGDTIYF	TGTGCCACCAGTGACTCGAACCCGGGAGGTGACACCATATATTTT
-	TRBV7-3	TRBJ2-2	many	CASSLGPEQTNTGELFF	TGTGCCAGCAGCTTAGGGCCCGAACAGACGAACACCGGGGAGCTGTTTTTT
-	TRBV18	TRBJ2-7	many	CASSPPATYEQYF	TGTGCCAGCTCACCACCTGCGACCTACGAGCAGTACTTC
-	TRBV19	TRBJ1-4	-	CASSRGALGIEKLFF	TGTGCCAGTAGTAGAGGAGCATTAGGGATCGAAAAACTGTTTTTT
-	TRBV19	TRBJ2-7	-	CASSRGYYYEQYF	TGTGCCAGTAGTAGGGGGTATTACTACGAGCAGTACTTC
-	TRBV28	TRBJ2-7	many	CASSLWRDGQYF	TGTGCCAGCAGTTTATGGAGAGATGGGCAGTACTTC
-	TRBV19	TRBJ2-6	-	CATSDSQMYSGANVLTF	TGTGCCACCTCCGACAGTCAAATGTACTCTGGGGCCAACGTCCTGACTTTC
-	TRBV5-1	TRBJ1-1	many	CASSLGGGADTEAFF	TGCGCCAGCAGCTTGGGGGGCGGAGCGGACACTGAAGCTTTCTTT